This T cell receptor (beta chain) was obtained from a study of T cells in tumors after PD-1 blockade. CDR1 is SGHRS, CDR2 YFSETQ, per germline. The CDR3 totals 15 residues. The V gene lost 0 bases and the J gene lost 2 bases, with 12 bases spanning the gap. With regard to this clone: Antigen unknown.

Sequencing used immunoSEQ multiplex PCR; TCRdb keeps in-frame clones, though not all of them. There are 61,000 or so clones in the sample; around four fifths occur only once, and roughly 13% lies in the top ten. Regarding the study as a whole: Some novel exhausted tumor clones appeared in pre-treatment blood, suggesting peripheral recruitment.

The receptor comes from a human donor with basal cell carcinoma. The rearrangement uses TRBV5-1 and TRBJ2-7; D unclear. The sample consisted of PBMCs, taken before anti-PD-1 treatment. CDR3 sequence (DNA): TGCGCCAGCAGCTTGGGGGCTCAACCCCCCTACGAGCAGTACTTC. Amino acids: CASSLGAQPPYEQYF.